These 8 T cell receptor beta chains originate from one sample sequenced in a study of blood T cell repertoires in COVID-19. Assay used: immunoSEQ multiplex PCR; TCRdb lists only in-frame clones, some missing. Here the sample spans about 280,000 clones, roughly 90% being singletons. The sequenced sample was PBMCs or T cells enriched from blood (not recorded which). The receptors were gathered from a woman aged 55-70 years who had recovered from COVID-19.

The J gene is TRBJ1-1, the V gene TRBV6-5; no definite D call. The CDR3 runs to 11 residues. Germline CDR1 MNHEY, CDR2 SVGAGI. V lost 6 bases and J 11 bases, leaving 13 bases between the germline ends. The CDR3 bases are TGTGCCAGCAGAACTAACGCTCGGGCTTTCTTT. It encodes CASRTNARAFF.

The chain has TRBV3-1 (or the pseudogene TRBV3-2) and TRBJ2-5; 10 nucleotides agree with TRBD2. Germline assignment: CDR1 LGHDT and CDR2 YNNKEL (reference sequence). The CDR3 sequence is 17 residues long. V gave up 1 base and J gave up 2 bases; unmatched junction bases: 7. CDR3 bases: TGTGCCAGCAGCCAAGGCCTAGCGGGGGTGTGGCAAGAGACCCAGTACTTC. It yields the protein CASSQGLAGVWQETQYF.

The CDR3 nucleotides are TGCGCCAGCAGCCCGGAGCAGTTTGTGGATGAGCAGTTCTTC. This codes for CASSPEQFVDEQFF. The chain carries TRBV5-1 and TRBJ2-1; D is ambiguous. This CDR3 contains 14 residues. Per the germline V gene, CDR1 is SGHRS and CDR2 is YFSETQ. The V gene lost 4 bases and the J gene lost 8 bases, with 16 bases spanning the gap.

The chain links TRBV7-3 to TRBJ1-2, with TRBD1 as a possible D gene (5 bases). The ends were cut back, 4 bases at V and 14 bases at J, with 17 bases in the middle. Germline V CDR1 and CDR2: SGHTA, FQGTGA. The CDR3 runs to 12 residues. The CDR3 is CASSSSTGEITF. In nucleotides, the CDR3 is TGTGCCAGCAGCTCTTCAACAGGAGAAATTACCTTC. Looking up the rest from reference TRBV7-3 and TRBJ1-2 gives the full variable domain: GAGVSQTPSNKVTEKGKYVELRCDPISGHTALYWYRQSLGQGPEFLIYFQGTGAADDSGLPNDRFFAVRPEGSVSTLKIQRTERGDSAVYLCASSSSTGEITFGSGTRLTVV.

The table lists this clone with a few counts. The rearrangement joins TRBV2 to TRBJ1-2; D unclear. The V end was cut by 7 bases, the J end by 4 bases, with 13 bases between. The V gene's germline CDR1 is SNHLY and CDR2 FYNNEI. The CDR3 has 13 residues. The CDR3 nucleotides are TGTGCCAGCAAAGGACTGGGGTCCTATGGCTACACCTTC. This encodes CASKGLGSYGYTF.

This chain uses TRBV27 with TRBJ1-2; 8 nucleotides line up with TRBD1. The CDR3 sequence is 16 residues long. The germline gives CDR1 MNHEY, CDR2 SMNVEV (reference sequence). J lost 8 bases, V lost 4 bases, and 15 bases had no gene match. The DNA for the CDR3 is TGTGCCAGCAGTTCGAAACCTACAGGGGGGATGCGAGGCTACACCTTC. Its translation is CASSSKPTGGMRGYTF.

The chain uses TRBV28 and TRBJ2-1; D is possibly TRBD1 (6 bases). Germline V lookup: CDR1 MDHEN, CDR2 SYDVKM. The CDR3 runs to 15 residues. Trimming took off 4 bases at V and 11 bases at J, with 21 bases between the two ends. CDR3 protein: CASSYLTGLMIKQFF. CDR3 bases: TGTGCCAGCAGTTACCTGACAGGATTAATGATTAAGCAGTTCTTC.

The chain couples TRBV7-9 to TRBJ1-6, with D perhaps TRBD1 (6 bases). The germline V gene has CDR1 SEHNR and CDR2 FQNEAQ (reference sequence). The CDR3 extends over 13 amino acids. V was shortened by 2 bases and J by 9 bases, with 8 bases between the two germline ends. Here the CDR3 reads CASSLPQGSPLHF. The CDR3 DNA reads as TGTGCCAGCAGCTTACCACAGGGTTCACCCCTCCACTTT.